The 32 T cell receptor beta chains presented below share a single source sample, sequenced in a study of CD8+ T cells in alopecia areata. On the basis of CD4, CD8alpha, NKG2D, NKG2ACE and other markers, pooled cutaneous lymph node cells were sorted. TCR sequencing used cDNA made by reverse transcription of extracted RNA. The data were produced by immunoSEQ multiplex PCR, yet TCRdb's version contains in-frame clones alone and is incomplete. The data list approximately 280,000 clones, none observed once; more than 0.95% falls to the top ten. The sample consisted of CD4+ T cells sorted from a lymph node. The receptors stem from a C3H/HeJ mouse with alopecia areata. MHC haplotype of the mouse line: H2-k.

This clone was observed a few times. Germline and genes: mouse. The read ends 4 residues early relative to the CDR3; the germline J gene fills the gap. This sequence joins TRBV19 and TRBJ2-1, with 14 bases matching TRBD2. The CDR3 runs 16 residues. CDR1 is FNHDT, CDR2 SITEND, per germline (reference sequence). The trim removed 4 bases at V and 3 bases at J, leaving 3 bases unmatched. The sequenced part of the CDR3 DNA is TGTGCCAGCAGTTGGGACTGGGGGGGCGCCTATGCT. This gives the protein CASSWDWGGAYA. The full-length CDR3 reads as CASSWDWGGAYAEQFF.

This clone was recorded a few times. The gene symbols are mouse symbols. The read falls 4 residues short of the CDR3 end, and the missing part is taken from the germline J gene. Other nucleotide sequences in the sample specify the same CDR3. The chain uses TRBV14 and TRBJ2-7; TRBD2 matches 7 bases. This CDR3 contains 14 residues. Trimming at V came to 2 bases and at J to 3 bases, leaving 5 bases not matched to a gene. In germline, CDR1 is SGHDT, CDR2 FRDEAV. The CDR3 is CASSLGLGVYEQYF. Partial CDR3 DNA: TGTGCCAGCAGTTTAGGCCTGGGGGTCTAT.

The table lists this clone with a few counts. Gene names are the mouse ones. The CDR3 extends 4 residues past the end of the read, so its final part is completed from the germline J gene. This sample also contains other DNA sequences that code for the same CDR3. The J gene is TRBJ2-3, the V gene TRBV5, with D perhaps TRBD1 or TRBD2 (5 bases each). V was clipped by 3 bases and J by 3 bases, with 7 bases between them. Germline lookup yields CDR1 LGHNA and CDR2 YNLKQL (reference sequence). The CDR3 sequence is 13 residues long. The CDR3 protein is CASSQGRAETLYF. CDR3 DNA, as far as it was read: TGTGCCAGCAGCCAGGGGCGGGCAGAA.

Comments on this clone: The gene symbols are mouse symbols. The CDR3 end is not reached by the read, which stops 4 residues before it; the germline J gene fills it in. This chain links TRBV19 with TRBJ2-5; 8 bases map to TRBD2. This CDR3 spans 12 amino acids. The germline CDR1 and CDR2 sequences are FNHDT and SITEND (reference sequence). CDR3 bases read: TGTGCCAGCAGAATGGGGGGGGAC. Encoded protein: CASRMGGD. In full, the CDR3 is CASRMGGDTQYF.

This clone was detected a few times. The genes and germline here are from mouse. The sequence runs out 4 residues before the end of the CDR3; the remainder is reconstructed from the germline J gene. The identical CDR3 is also encoded by other nucleotide sequences in the sample. V and J are TRBV19 and TRBJ1-2; 8 bases are shared with TRBD1. The CDR3 totals 14 residues. Germline CDR1 and CDR2: FNHDT and SITEND (reference sequence). J was trimmed by 2 bases and V by 4 bases; bases with no gene match: 4. The CDR3 bases that were read are TGTGCCAGCAGTCCGACAGGGGCGAACTCC. Its protein is CASSPTGANS. The whole CDR3 is CASSPTGANSDYTF.

As for this clone: Mouse gene names apply. CDR3 DNA (partial): TGTGCCAGCAGTATGGGGGGGCTTTCCTATAATTCGCCC. Translated: CASSMGGLSYNSP. The complete CDR3 sequence is CASSMGGLSYNSPLYF. This chain links TRBV19 with TRBJ1-6; D is possibly TRBD1 (6 bases). The sequenced fragment ends 3 residues before the CDR3 boundary, so the rest is inferred from the germline J gene. TRBJ1-6 is recorded as an ORF, its role being uncertain. The CDR3 length is 16 residues. Trimming removed 2 bases at V and 0 bases at J, with 9 bases between. CDR1 is FNHDT and CDR2 is SITEND in the germline V gene (reference sequence).

Comments on this clone: Gene names refer to mouse genes. The same CDR3 is also encoded by other DNA sequences in this sample. CDR3 in amino acids: CASSRQGRSDYTF. The sequenced part of the CDR3 DNA is TGTGCCAGCAGCCGGCAGGGGAGGTCC. The chain has TRBV19 and TRBJ1-2, with a weak D call TRBD1 (6 bases). Read coverage stops 4 residues before the CDR3 terminus; the germline J gene supplies the remainder. This CDR3 is 13 amino acids long. Germline V CDR1 and CDR2: FNHDT, SITEND (reference sequence).

The table lists this clone with a few counts. Gene and germline names: mouse. Coverage ceases 4 residues before the CDR3 finishes, and the germline J gene fills in the end. The rearrangement joins TRBV13-2 to TRBJ1-2; D might be TRBD1 (5 bases). Between the trimmed V and J ends, which lost 4 bases and 0 bases, there was a span of 7 bases. The CDR3 sequence is 13 residues long. Germline values: CDR1 NNHNN, CDR2 SYGAGS (reference sequence). The CDR3 is CASGRTSNSDYTF. The sequenced CDR3 bases are TGTGCCAGCGGTAGGACATCAAACTCC.

On this clone itself: Any gene name here is a mouse gene name. The read terminates 4 residues before the CDR3 end, so the remaining end is supplied by the germline J gene. The gene calls are TRBV13-3 and TRBJ2-2; 7 bases line up with TRBD2. The CDR3 covers 16 residues. Germline assignment: CDR1 NNHDY and CDR2 SYVADS. V shed 5 bases and J 0 bases; nucleotides not matched to a gene: 7. The sequenced part of the CDR3 DNA is TGTGCCAGCAGCCTCGGGACTGCCGCAAACACCGGG. It specifies CASSLGTAANTG. The complete CDR3 sequence is CASSLGTAANTGQLYF.

For this clone: Gene names and germline refer to mouse. The CDR3 end is not reached by the read, which stops 4 residues before it; the germline J gene fills it in. V is TRBV13-1 and J is TRBJ1-1; D ambiguous. Germline CDR1 reads NSHNY; CDR2 reads SYGAGN. Deletions cut 0 bases from V and 2 bases from J, with 5 bases between. CDR3 length equals 13 residues. Here the CDR3 reads CASSDEHNTEVFF. The covered CDR3 bases are TGTGCCAGCAGTGATGAACATAACACA.

On this clone itself: Mouse gene names and germline throughout. The CDR3 end falls 4 residues outside the read, so it is completed with the germline J gene. Within the sample, other DNA sequences also encode this same CDR3. The chain joins TRBV19 to TRBJ2-1; TRBD2 aligns across 9 bases. CDR3 length: 14 amino acids. Looked up from germline, CDR1 is FNHDT and CDR2 is SITEND (reference sequence). The junction had 0 bases not matched to a gene; V was cut back by 2 bases and J by 3 bases. The CDR3 region is CASSMGLGYAEQFF. The sequenced part of the CDR3 DNA is TGTGCCAGCAGTATGGGACTGGGCTATGCT.

The table lists this clone with a few counts. Gene and germline names: mouse. The read is 4 residues too short to cover the CDR3 end, so that end is filled in from the germline J gene. The V call is TRBV1, the J call TRBJ2-2, with D perhaps matching TRBD1 (6 bases). The germline V and J ends were trimmed by 4 bases and 4 bases, with 7 bases remaining between them. The length of the CDR3 is 13 residues. Germline V gene data show CDR1 as NSQYPW and CDR2 as LRSPGD (reference sequence). CDR3 sequence reads: CTCSDRATGQLYF. The part of the CDR3 DNA that was read is TGCACCTGCAGTGACAGGGCCACCGGG.

Notes on this clone: Mouse gene names apply. The read comes to an end 4 residues before the CDR3 does, leaving the germline J gene to fill in the end. V and J are TRBV19 and TRBJ2-2; 10 bases agree with TRBD1. In germline, CDR1 is FNHDT, CDR2 SITEND (reference sequence). The J segment lost 4 bases and the V segment lost 4 bases, leaving 7 bases of the junction unmatched. This CDR3 comprises 16 residues. CDR3 DNA, as far as it was read: TGTGCCAGCAGTCCTTCCGGGACAGGGGTCACCGGG. Translated: CASSPSGTGVTG. The complete CDR3 reads CASSPSGTGVTGQLYF.

A note on this clone: Gene names and germline match the mouse. Read coverage stops 3 residues before the CDR3 terminus; the germline J gene supplies the remainder. The rearrangement uses TRBV1 and TRBJ1-6; D unclear. TRBJ1-6 counts as an open reading frame of uncertain function. CDR1 and CDR2 (germline): NSQYPW, LRSPGD (reference sequence). This CDR3 spans 15 amino acids. V was trimmed by 0 bases and J by 9 bases, leaving 12 bases between them. The chain's CDR3 is CTCSADARSFSPLYF. The covered CDR3 bases are TGCACCTGCAGTGCAGATGCCAGGTCGTTTTCGCCC.

Worth noting for this clone: Mouse gene names and germline throughout. Other DNA variants within this sample encode the same CDR3. The CDR3 bases that were read are TGTGCCAGCGGTGATGCAGGCTCC. Translation gives CASGDAGS. The full CDR3 is CASGDAGSDYTF. The chain uses TRBV13-2 and TRBJ1-2, with D hard to call. The CDR3 extends 4 residues past the end of the read, so its final part is completed from the germline J gene. The CDR3 runs 12 residues. V lost 0 bases and J 4 bases, leaving 4 bases between the germline ends. Germline V CDR1 and CDR2: NNHNN, SYGAGS (reference sequence).

Turning to this clone: The genes are named according to mouse. Read sequence stops 4 residues before the CDR3 end, and the germline J gene provides the missing end. The chain uses TRBV13-1 and TRBJ1-2; TRBD1 might be the D (5 bases). V lost 3 bases and J lost 0, with 9 bases in between. This CDR3 is built from 14 residues. Germline V gives CDR1 NSHNY, CDR2 SYGAGN. The CDR3 spells CASSGLGPNSDYTF. The CDR3 DNA, read in part, is TGTGCCAGCAGTGGGCTGGGGCCAAACTCC.

In its sample, this clone was seen a few times. Germline and genes: mouse. The read terminates 4 residues before the CDR3 end, so the remaining end is supplied by the germline J gene. This chain uses TRBV1 with TRBJ2-1; 11 nucleotides match TRBD2. The V segment lost 4 bases and the J segment 5 bases; nucleotides outside the gene matches: 4. Germline V gene sequence: CDR1 NSQYPW, CDR2 LRSPGD (reference sequence). The CDR3 runs 15 residues. The covered CDR3 bases are TGCACCTGCAGTGGAGGACTGGGGGGTGATGCT. As protein: CTCSGGLGGDA. The CDR3, in full, reads CTCSGGLGGDAEQFF.

This clone was seen a few times. Mouse gene names and germline throughout. The sequenced fragment ends 4 residues before the CDR3 boundary, so the rest is inferred from the germline J gene. The same CDR3 is also encoded by other DNA sequences in this sample. This sequence joins TRBV13-2 and TRBJ1-1; D ambiguous. The ends were cut back, 2 bases at V and 0 bases at J, with 5 bases in the middle. In germline, CDR1 is NNHNN, CDR2 SYGAGS (reference sequence). CDR3 length: 13 residues. CDR3 sequence: CASGERQNTEVFF. The CDR3 DNA, read in part, is TGTGCCAGCGGTGAGCGACAGAACACA.

Comments on this clone: The gene symbols are mouse symbols. The CDR3 goes on 4 residues after the read ends, and that part is filled in from the germline J gene. The rearrangement uses TRBV13-1 and TRBJ2-1; TRBD1 is a possible D gene (6 bases). The V gene lost 3 bases and the J gene lost 1 base, with 11 bases spanning the gap. Germline lookup yields CDR1 NSHNY and CDR2 SYGAGN. The length of the CDR3 is 15 residues. The part of the CDR3 DNA that was read is TGTGCCAGCAGTGGACGGGACAAAAACTATGCT. Translated: CASSGRDKNYA. The full CDR3 protein reads CASSGRDKNYAEQFF.

About this clone: Gene and germline names: mouse. The read gets to within 4 residues of the CDR3 end, and the germline J gene fills in the rest. V gene TRBV5 combines with J gene TRBJ1-2; 7 nucleotides agree with TRBD1. J was trimmed by 0 bases and V by 4 bases; bases with no gene match: 2. This CDR3 has 14 residues. The germline V gene has CDR1 LGHNA and CDR2 YNLKQL (reference sequence). Partial CDR3 DNA: TGTGCCAGCAGCCGGGACAGTACAAACTCC. The encoded protein is CASSRDSTNS. The CDR3 in its entirety is CASSRDSTNSDYTF.

This clone was observed a handful of times. Gene and germline names: mouse. The read terminates 4 residues before the CDR3 end, so the remaining end is supplied by the germline J gene. The gene calls are TRBV13-1 and TRBJ2-2, with TRBD1 as a possible D gene (5 bases). CDR3 length equals 15 residues. The germline gives CDR1 NSHNY, CDR2 SYGAGN. The V and J ends lost 3 bases and 0 bases respectively, with 9 bases between them. CDR3 DNA, as far as it was read: TGTGCCAGCAGTGGGACAACCACAAACACCGGG. It codes for CASSGTTTNTG. The full CDR3 is CASSGTTTNTGQLYF.

On this clone: Gene names follow the mouse nomenclature. The read ends 3 residues early relative to the CDR3; the germline J gene fills the gap. The chain links TRBV31 to TRBJ1-6; D perhaps matches TRBD1 (5 bases). TRBJ1-6 is identified as an open reading frame with a role that is uncertain. Trimming removed 0 bases at V and 3 bases at J, with 9 bases between. The CDR3 extends over 15 amino acids. CDR1 GKSSPN and CDR2 SITVG come from the germline V gene. The CDR3 reads CAWSLDSLYNSPLYF. The DNA read from the CDR3 is TGTGCCTGGAGTCTAGACAGTCTCTATAATTCGCCC.

This clone has more than one count but fewer than ten. Gene names and germline match the mouse. The CDR3 is cut off 4 residues early in the read; its end comes from the germline J gene. Other DNA sequences in this specimen translate into the identical CDR3. The chain joins TRBV13-1 to TRBJ2-5; possibly TRBD1 for D (5 bases). Trimming took 3 bases from V and 0 from J, leaving 8 bases between them. The germline V gene encodes CDR1 NSHNY and CDR2 SYGAGN. The length of the CDR3 is 14 residues. The CDR3 DNA, read in part, is TGTGCCAGCAGTGGGACATTTAACCAAGAC. Encoded protein: CASSGTFNQD. The full CDR3 sequence reads CASSGTFNQDTQYF.

This clone has only a few counts. The genes are named according to mouse. The CDR3 end is not reached by the read, which stops 4 residues before it; the germline J gene fills it in. This sample includes further DNA sequences coding for the same CDR3. The chain has TRBV13-1 and TRBJ1-2; D possibly corresponds to TRBD1 (6 bases). CDR3 length: 15 amino acids. V lost 0 bases and J lost 1, with 10 bases in between. Per germline, CDR1 NSHNY and CDR2 SYGAGN. This chain's CDR3 is CASSDAGQKNSDYTF. CDR3 DNA, as far as it was read: TGTGCCAGCAGTGATGCGGGACAAAAAAACTCC.

To note about this clone: Mouse names are used for the genes. The CDR3 extends 4 residues past the end of the read, so its final part is completed from the germline J gene. The identical CDR3 is also encoded by other nucleotide sequences in the sample. V and J are TRBV13-3 and TRBJ2-7; 7 bases are a match to TRBD1. This CDR3 has 13 residues. Germline V gene lookup returns CDR1 NNHDY and CDR2 SYVADS. J lost 0 bases, V lost 6 bases, and 3 bases had no gene match. The part of the CDR3 DNA that was read is TGTGCCAGCACGGGACAGAGCTCCTAT. Translation gives CASTGQSSY. The full CDR3 protein is CASTGQSSYEQYF.

For this clone: All gene names here are mouse names. Sequencing ends 4 residues short of the CDR3 end; the germline J gene provides the rest. The J gene is TRBJ2-3, the V gene TRBV1, with D perhaps matching TRBD1 (5 bases). With 2 bases removed from V and 0 bases from J, the gap between germline ends came to 12 bases. The germline gives CDR1 NSQYPW, CDR2 LRSPGD (reference sequence). The CDR3 is made up of 16 amino acids. The CDR3 sequence: CTCSAKDKPSAETLYF. CDR3 DNA (partial): TGCACCTGCAGTGCAAAGGACAAACCTAGTGCAGAA.

On this clone: The genes and germline here are from mouse. The read halts 4 residues ahead of the CDR3 end, with the missing end drawn from the germline J gene. The chain employs TRBV1 and TRBJ2-5, with D possibly being TRBD1 (5 bases). The germline V gene encodes CDR1 NSQYPW and CDR2 LRSPGD (reference sequence). The CDR3 totals 14 residues. Trimming left V 3 bases short and J 3 bases short, with 10 bases between. The CDR3 sequence is CTCSAPRQQDTQYF. CDR3 DNA, as far as it was read: TGCACCTGCAGTGCCCCTCGACAGCAAGAC. Full variable domain (missing parts from reference TRBV1 and TRBJ2-5): VTLLEQNPRWRLVPRGQAVNLRCILKNSQYPWMSWYQQDLQKQLQWLFTLRSPGDKEVKSLPGADYLATRVTDTELRLQVANMSQGRTLYCTCSAPRQQDTQYFGPGTRLLVL.

This clone was seen more than once but under ten times. Germline and genes here are mouse. CDR3 protein: CAWSLIEGQSAETLYF. The sequenced CDR3 bases are TGTGCCTGGAGTCTAATAGAGGGACAGAGTGCAGAA. The J gene is TRBJ2-3, the V gene TRBV31; 7 bases are a match to TRBD1. Sequencing ends 4 residues short of the CDR3 end; the germline J gene provides the rest. Germline CDR1 is GKSSPN and CDR2 is SITVG. After removal of 0 bases from V and 0 bases from J, the junction contained 6 bases not matched to a gene. This CDR3 is 16 amino acids long.

This clone was seen a few times. The genes are named according to mouse. The read halts 4 residues ahead of the CDR3 end, with the missing end drawn from the germline J gene. This sequence joins TRBV5 and TRBJ2-5, with TRBD2 matching 8 bases. The CDR3 length is 15 residues. Germline CDR1 and CDR2: LGHNA and YNLKQL (reference sequence). The CDR3 loop is CASSPAGGRRDTQYF. CDR3 bases read: TGTGCCAGCAGCCCCGCTGGGGGGAGACGAGAC.

This clone was seen many times. These gene names are mouse names. The read stops 4 residues short of the end of the CDR3; the missing end is completed from the germline J gene. The chain links TRBV13-1 to TRBJ2-5, with D possibly being TRBD1 (5 bases). This CDR3 contains 14 residues. Germline V lookup: CDR1 NSHNY, CDR2 SYGAGN. Deletions cut 0 bases from V and 3 bases from J, with 8 bases between. CDR3 DNA (partial): TGTGCCAGCAGTGATGTGGACATACAAGAC. Encoded protein: CASSDVDIQD. The whole CDR3 protein is CASSDVDIQDTQYF.

Comment on this clone: Mouse gene names and germline throughout. The read stops 4 residues short of the end of the CDR3; the missing end is completed from the germline J gene. The chain recombines TRBV31 with TRBJ2-3; 9 nucleotides align to TRBD1. CDR3 size: 15 residues. Germline-derived CDR1 and CDR2 are GKSSPN and SITVG. V was clipped by 0 bases and J by 1 base; unmatched bases: 2. The CDR3: CAWSLTGGRAETLYF. The part of the CDR3 DNA that was read is TGTGCCTGGAGTCTAACAGGGGGCCGTGCAGAA. Supplemented by reference TRBV31 and TRBJ2-3, the full variable domain reads AQTIHQWPVAEIKAVGSPLSLGCTIKGKSSPNLYWYWQATGGTLQQLFYSITVGQVESVVQLNLSASRPKDDQFILSTEKLLLSHSGFYLCAWSLTGGRAETLYFGSGTRLTVL.

As to this clone: Gene names denote mouse genes. The read ends 4 residues shy of where the CDR3 ends; the end is completed using the germline J gene. This rearrangement joins TRBV5 to TRBJ2-5; TRBD2 might be the D (6 bases). The germline CDR1 and CDR2 sequences are LGHNA and YNLKQL (reference sequence). The CDR3 extends over 15 amino acids. The V end lost 0 bases, the J end lost 2 bases, and 9 bases lay between the germline ends. The CDR3 here is CASSQERGLQDTQYF. Partial CDR3 DNA: TGTGCCAGCAGCCAAGAGCGGGGACTCCAAGAC.